The 31 T cell receptor beta chains presented below share a single source sample, sequenced in a study of brain T cells in children with intractable seizures. Generated by immunoSEQ multiplex PCR, the TCRdb table keeps only in-frame clones and is missing some. The sample shows under 45,000 clones, over 75% of them seen only once. The sequenced sample was peripheral blood, obtained at surgery. All receptors come from a girl aged 2-15 years with tuberous sclerosis and intractable seizures.

The chain links TRBV10-3 to TRBJ2-1, with 10 bases lining up with TRBD2. The CDR3 covers 16 residues. V lost 5 bases, J lost 8 bases, and 12 bases stayed unmatched. Germline V gene data show CDR1 as ENHRY and CDR2 as SYGVKD. The CDR3 sequence: CAISRSSGGYRDEQFF. The DNA for the CDR3 is TGTGCCATCAGTAGGTCTAGCGGGGGTTATCGGGATGAGCAGTTCTTC.

The CDR3 nucleotides are TGTGCCAGCTCAGTTGGGACGGAGAATGAAAAACTGTTTTTT. Translation gives CASSVGTENEKLFF. The chain links TRBV18 to TRBJ1-4, with TRBD1 as a possible D gene (5 bases). CDR1 KGHSH and CDR2 LQKENI come from the germline V gene. V lost 5 bases and J 5 bases, leaving 12 bases between the germline ends. The CDR3 spans 14 residues. The complete variable domain, with remaining parts taken from reference TRBV18 and TRBJ1-4, reads NAGVMQNPRHLVRRRGQEARLRCSPMKGHSHVYWYRQLPEEGLKFMVYLQKENIIDESGMPKERFSAEFPKEGPSILRIQQVVRGDSAAYFCASSVGTENEKLFFGSGTQLSVL.

The chain employs TRBV24-1 and TRBJ2-7, with TRBD2 identical over 9 bases. The CDR3 length is 17 residues. V gave up 3 bases and J gave up 3 bases; unmatched junction bases: 11. The germline CDR1 and CDR2 sequences are KGHDR and SFDVKD. The CDR3 protein is CATSDHSGTSRSYEQYV. CDR3 nucleotides: TGTGCCACCAGTGATCATTCCGGGACTAGCAGAAGCTACGAGCAGTACGTC.

This clone was detected only once. The chain has TRBV6-6 and TRBJ1-3; TRBD1 is a possible D gene (6 bases). This CDR3 contains 19 residues. The germline V gene encodes CDR1 MNHNY and CDR2 SVGAGI (reference sequence). V was pared by 5 bases and J by 4 bases, with 27 bases between. CDR3 region: CASSRTGFGGLEQGNTIYF. Here the CDR3 DNA reads TGTGCCAGCAGTCGAACAGGTTTCGGGGGCTTAGAGCAAGGAAACACCATATATTTT.

The J gene is TRBJ2-2, the V gene TRBV15, with D uncertain. The CDR3 extends over 22 amino acids. Trimming removed 0 bases from V and 2 bases from J, with 28 bases in between. Germline values: CDR1 LNHNV, CDR2 YYDKDF (reference sequence). The DNA of the CDR3 is TGTGCCACCAGCAGAGACGACGTAAGATTCGTAAGTGAAGAAAAAAACACCGGGGAGCTGTTTTTT. Amino acids: CATSRDDVRFVSEEKNTGELFF.

The chain is built from TRBV19 and TRBJ1-1; no firm D call. Trimming left V 10 bases short and J 0 bases short, with 15 bases between. The CDR3 spans 14 residues. CDR1 is LNHDA and CDR2 is SQIVND in the germline V gene (reference sequence). The CDR3 loop is CATTPRVVNTEAFF. The CDR3 nucleotides are TGTGCCACTACTCCTCGGGTAGTGAACACTGAAGCTTTCTTT.

As regards this clone: A junction end diverges from the germline sequence, so it may reflect a read error. V is TRBV5-1 and J is TRBJ2-2, with 7 bases identical to TRBD1. CDR1 and CDR2 (germline): SGHRS, YFSETQ. The CDR3 length is 16 residues. CDR3 coding DNA: TGCGCCAGCAGCTTGGGAGGCAGGGGGAACGCCGGGGAGCTGTTTTTT. Protein sequence: CASSLGGRGNAGELFF.

The chain links TRBV18 to TRBJ1-1; perhaps TRBD1 as D (5 bases). The germline V gene encodes CDR1 KGHSH and CDR2 LQKENI. V gave up 4 bases and J gave up 1 base, with 7 bases separating them. The CDR3 has 13 residues. CDR3 nucleotides: TGTGCCAGCTCACTAGACAGGAACACTGAAGCTTTCTTT. Protein product: CASSLDRNTEAFF.

The chain links TRBV7-3 to TRBJ1-5; a possible D gene is TRBD1 (5 bases). This CDR3 comprises 13 residues. Trimming pared 5 bases from V and 9 bases from J, leaving 14 bases between. Germline lookup yields CDR1 SGHTA and CDR2 FQGTGA. The CDR3 nucleotides read TGTGCCAGCAGCCGCGTTGGGGGGTCGCCCCAGCATTTT. Translating gives CASSRVGGSPQHF.

The chain uses TRBV29-1 and TRBJ2-5; no reliable D call. The germline V and J ends were trimmed by 5 bases and 1 base, with 5 bases remaining between them. Germline V lookup: CDR1 SQVTM, CDR2 ANQGSEA. CDR3 length: 11 amino acids. CDR3 amino acids: CSVQRQETQYF. The CDR3 DNA follows: TGCAGCGTTCAGCGCCAAGAGACCCAGTACTTC.

This clone came up once. The CDR3 DNA reads as TGTGCCAGCTCACCCGGGACAGGGGGCGTTGCAGATACGCAGTATTTT. This gives the protein CASSPGTGGVADTQYF. V usage is TRBV18 and J usage is TRBJ2-3; 12 bases are shared with TRBD1. With V trimmed by 3 bases and J by 4 bases, 5 bases remained unmatched. The CDR3 has 16 amino acids. CDR1 and CDR2 (germline): KGHSH, LQKENI.

J is TRBJ1-5 and V is TRBV2, with D maybe TRBD1 (5 bases). Germline CDR1 and CDR2: SNHLY and FYNNEI. V lost 6 bases and J 2 bases, leaving 14 bases between the germline ends. The CDR3 is 15 residues long. The CDR3 loop reads CASRVQGVGNQPQHF. The DNA of the CDR3 is TGTGCCAGCAGAGTCCAGGGAGTCGGCAATCAGCCCCAGCATTTT. Based on the CDR3 plus reference TRBV2 and TRBJ1-5, the full variable domain is EPEVTQTPSHQVTQMGQEVILRCVPISNHLYFYWYRQILGQKVEFLVSFYNNEISEKSEIFDDQFSVERPDGSNFTLKIRSTKLEDSAMYFCASRVQGVGNQPQHFGDGTRLSIL.

The chain recombines TRBV4-1 with TRBJ2-1; 11 positions agree with TRBD1. CDR3 size: 16 residues. The germline gives CDR1 MGHRA, CDR2 YSYEKL. Germline trimming cut 3 bases from V and 6 bases from J; bases unmatched to any gene: 7. DNA for the CDR3: TGCGCCAGCAGCCAGGTGGACAGGGGGCCAGTCAATGAGCAGTTCTTC. This translates into CASSQVDRGPVNEQFF.

The chain uses TRBV5-6 and TRBJ2-5; D assignment may be TRBD1 or TRBD2 (6 bases each). Germline loops: CDR1 SGHDT, CDR2 YYEEEE. There are 14 residues in the CDR3. V was cut by 4 bases and J by 4 bases, with 14 bases left in between. The DNA for the CDR3 is TGTGCCAGCAGCAGGGCAGGGGAGGCAGAGACCCAGTACTTC. This gives the protein CASSRAGEAETQYF.

V is TRBV5-6 and J is TRBJ1-4; D is unresolved. This CDR3 region has 14 residues. The V gene's germline CDR1 is SGHDT and CDR2 YYEEEE. Trimming cost V 2 bases and J 5 bases, with 10 bases left between them. CDR3 sequence reads: CASSLLGVNEKLFF. Written as DNA, the CDR3 is TGTGCCAGCAGCTTACTCGGGGTGAATGAAAAACTGTTTTTT.

CDR3 nucleotide sequence: TGCGCCAGCAGCTTTAAGCAGGGACAAGAGACCCAGTACTTC. Its translation is CASSFKQGQETQYF. The J gene is TRBJ2-5, the V gene TRBV5-1, with a possible D match to TRBD1 (5 bases). Germline V lookup: CDR1 SGHRS, CDR2 YFSETQ. The CDR3 loop spans 14 amino acids. Deletions cut 2 bases from V and 2 bases from J, with 10 bases between.

The chain joins TRBV6-5 to TRBJ1-2, with a tentative D call TRBD1 (6 bases). CDR3 length equals 13 residues. Per the germline V gene, CDR1 is MNHEY and CDR2 is SVGAGI. V shed 7 bases and J shed 7 bases, with 16 bases lying between them. This CDR3 is CASTSTGGTGYTF. CDR3 DNA sequence: TGTGCCAGCACCTCGACAGGTGGAACTGGCTACACCTTC.

V gene TRBV5-1 combines with J gene TRBJ2-2; possible D gene TRBD1, 6 bases. The germline gives CDR1 SGHRS, CDR2 YFSETQ. V was shortened by 2 bases and J by 0 bases, with 8 bases between the two germline ends. CDR3 size: 15 residues. The CDR3 loop is CASSLGGTNTGELFF. The CDR3 DNA reads TGCGCCAGCAGCTTAGGGGGTACGAACACCGGGGAGCTGTTTTTT.

The CDR3 region has the DNA TGTGCCAGCCGTGATCGGTACACTGAAGCTTTCTTT. It codes for CASRDRYTEAFF. The V and J genes are TRBV11-3 and TRBJ1-1, with D unresolved. This CDR3 comprises 12 residues. Germline lookup yields CDR1 SGHNT and CDR2 YENEEA. The V end lost 8 bases, the J end lost 3 bases, and 10 bases lay between the germline ends.

The chain's CDR3 is CASSDKSGGHEQFF. The DNA for the CDR3 is TGTGCCAGCAGCGACAAGTCCGGTGGTCATGAGCAGTTCTTC. This chain uses TRBV9 with TRBJ2-1; D is unclear. The CDR3 covers 14 residues. The V end lost 3 bases, the J end lost 8 bases, and 15 bases lay between the germline ends. Germline V gene data show CDR1 as SGDLS and CDR2 as YYNGEE.

The rearrangement uses TRBV3-1 (or the pseudogene TRBV3-2) and TRBJ2-5; D is unclear. V lost 4 bases to trimming and J lost 5 bases, with 14 bases between them. Germline V gene data show CDR1 as LGHDT and CDR2 as YNNKEL (reference sequence). This CDR3 has 14 amino acids. The CDR3 nucleotides are TGTGCCAGCAGCCCCCAGCCTATTAGGGAGACCCAGTACTTC. It is translated as CASSPQPIRETQYF.

The V call is TRBV5-6, the J call TRBJ1-1; D is unclear. Trimming cost V 0 bases and J 1 base, with 4 bases left between them. Per germline, CDR1 SGHDT and CDR2 YYEEEE. The CDR3 has 13 amino acids. The CDR3 coding sequence is TGTGCCAGCAGCTTGGCCCGGAACACTGAAGCTTTCTTT. Translated: CASSLARNTEAFF.

The chain's CDR3 is CASSYSRAGGPNTYEQYF. The CDR3 bases are TGTGCCAGCAGTTACAGTCGAGCGGGGGGACCGAATACCTACGAGCAGTACTTC. The chain is built from TRBV6-2 or TRBV6-3 and TRBJ2-7, with 9 bases matching TRBD2. The V gene's germline CDR1 is MNHEY and CDR2 SVGEGT. This CDR3 has 18 amino acids. Trimming cost V 2 bases and J 2 bases; bases outside gene matches: 13.

The chain employs TRBV7-2 and TRBJ1-1, with unresolved D. The germline V gene has CDR1 SGHTA and CDR2 FQGNSA. This CDR3 is 15 amino acids long. Trimming shortened V by 2 bases and J by 8 bases, and 18 bases separated the two germline ends. CDR3 in amino acids: CASSLSFSPTKEAFF. Here the CDR3 DNA reads TGTGCCAGCAGCTTAAGTTTTAGTCCAACAAAGGAAGCTTTCTTT.

J is TRBJ1-6 and V is TRBV9; D unresolved. V lost 0 bases to trimming and J lost 0 bases, with 10 bases between them. Per the germline V gene, CDR1 is SGDLS and CDR2 is YYNGEE. The CDR3 spans 17 residues. The DNA of the CDR3 is TGTGCCAGCAGCGTAGATGAGGGCAGCTCCTATAATTCACCCCTCCACTTT. Protein sequence: CASSVDEGSSYNSPLHF.

The rearrangement links TRBV12-3 or TRBV12-4 to TRBJ2-7; 8 positions agree with TRBD1. The trim removed 3 bases at V and 4 bases at J, leaving 2 bases unmatched. This CDR3 is 13 amino acids long. The CDR3, as DNA: TGTGCCAGCAGTTTGACAGGGGCTTACGAGCAGTACTTC. Translation gives CASSLTGAYEQYF.

This sequence joins TRBV5-1 and TRBJ1-1; the D gene is possibly TRBD1 (5 bases). Germline CDR1 is SGHRS and CDR2 is YFSETQ. CDR3 length equals 15 residues. V dropped 2 bases and J dropped 4 bases, with 15 bases sitting between them. The CDR3 spells CASSFGASQPTEAFF. The DNA of the CDR3 is TGCGCCAGCAGCTTCGGGGCCTCTCAGCCCACTGAAGCTTTCTTT.

This clone was seen more than once but under ten times. The J gene is TRBJ1-3, the V gene TRBV6-5, with D perhaps TRBD1 (6 bases). Germline CDR1 and CDR2: MNHEY and SVGAGI. The CDR3 runs to 13 residues. V shed 5 bases and J shed 7 bases, with 12 bases lying between them. The CDR3 reads CASSLTGWNTIYF. The CDR3 DNA reads TGTGCCAGCAGTCTTACAGGGTGGAACACCATATATTTT.

The CDR3 nucleotides read TGTGCCAGCAGTGAAGACAGGGACTACAATGAGCAGTTCTTC. Protein product: CASSEDRDYNEQFF. V and J are TRBV6-1 and TRBJ2-1, with D possibly matching TRBD1 (6 bases). CDR1 is MNHNS and CDR2 is SASEGT in the germline V gene. This CDR3 has 14 amino acids. V lost 1 base and J lost 3, with 7 bases in between.

The count of this clone is one. The V and J genes are TRBV20-1 and TRBJ1-1; D is possibly TRBD1 (6 bases). Germline assignment: CDR1 DFQATT and CDR2 SNEGSKA (reference sequence). The CDR3 has 13 residues. The V and J ends lost 3 bases and 5 bases respectively, with 13 bases between them. CDR3 sequence reads: CSASQTGNTEAFF. The CDR3 DNA follows: TGCAGTGCTAGTCAGACAGGAAATACTGAAGCTTTCTTT.

This chain links TRBV10-3 with TRBJ2-2; weak D call: TRBD1 (5 bases). V was pared by 4 bases and J by 7 bases, with 19 bases between. The CDR3 is 16 residues long. Germline CDR1 is ENHRY and CDR2 is SYGVKD. CDR3 coding DNA: TGTGCCATCAGTGGTAGGGGAATCGAATATGGCGGGGAGCTGTTTTTT. Its protein product is CAISGRGIEYGGELFF.